One sample yielded the 25 T cell receptor beta chains listed below, sequenced in a study of blood T cells in healthy people across ages. Next came a second PCR, run for about 6 to 12 cycles, which used a sample-barcoded 5' primer along with a J-beta primer mix. TCRdb re-called the 5' RACE reads through MiXCR, storing one row per CDR3 protein. The table lists 870,000 or so distinct CDR3 sequences, around 26% of them singletons, with 17% in the top ten. What was sequenced was blood. Receptors originate from a woman older than 75 in good health.

This clonotype came up many times. The chain uses TRBV7-9 and TRBJ2-7, with 10 nucleotides matching TRBD2. V trimming: 5 bases; J trimming: 6 bases; junction bases outside the gene matches: 7. The length of the CDR3 is 14 residues. CDR1 is SEHNR and CDR2 is FQNEAQ in the germline V gene (reference sequence). The CDR3 nucleotides read TGTGCCAGCAGCGTTAGCGGGGGGAAGGGCGAGCAGTACTTC. This sequence encodes CASSVSGGKGEQYF. Variable domain in full (rest from reference TRBV7-9 and TRBJ2-7): DTGVSQNPRHKITKRGQNVTFRCDPISEHNRLYWYRQTLGQGPEFLTYFQNEAQLEKSRLLSDRFSAERPKGSFSTLEIQRTEQGDSAMYLCASSVSGGKGEQYFGPGTRLTVT.

Only a few counts were recorded for this clonotype. The DNA for the CDR3 is TGTGCCACCAGTGCCGGGACTTTTGCCAAAGAGACCCAGTACTTC. As protein: CATSAGTFAKETQYF. The chain employs TRBV24-1 and TRBJ2-5, with D perhaps matching TRBD2 (6 bases). Trimming left V 5 bases short and J 3 bases short, with 15 bases between. The CDR3 is 15 residues long. The germline CDR1 and CDR2 sequences are KGHDR and SFDVKD.

Ten or more counts support this clonotype. The V call is TRBV12-3 or TRBV12-4, the J call TRBJ2-7, with D tentatively TRBD1 (5 bases). Trimming cost V 6 bases and J 2 bases, with 14 bases left between them. CDR3 length: 14 amino acids. The CDR3 nucleotides are TGTGCCAGCAGCCGCCAGGCAGGGACCTACGAGCAGTACTTC. It translates to CASSRQAGTYEQYF.

This clonotype was found once. One base away lies a much larger clone, so this may be a sequencing read error. The chain couples TRBV20-1 to TRBJ2-4; D is uncertain. With 3 bases removed from V and 13 bases from J, the gap between germline ends came to 13 bases. Per germline, CDR1 DFQATT and CDR2 SNEGSKA (reference sequence). The CDR3 is 11 amino acids. CDR3 sequence reads: CSARPVYKQYF. DNA for the CDR3: TGCAGTGCTAGGCCGGTCTACAAGCAGTACTTC.

This clonotype was counted ten times or more. V gene TRBV6-5 combines with J gene TRBJ2-7; D perhaps matches TRBD2 (6 bases). The V gene's germline CDR1 is MNHEY and CDR2 SVGAGI. With 4 bases removed from V and 7 bases from J, the gap between germline ends came to 20 bases. CDR3 length equals 15 residues. The CDR3 DNA reads as TGTGCCAGCAGTTTTCCTCGGGAGACGGGTCGTGAGCAGTACTTC. Translating it yields CASSFPRETGREQYF.

The rearrangement links TRBV10-3 to TRBJ2-3, with a tentative D call TRBD2 (7 bases). The germline V gene has CDR1 ENHRY and CDR2 SYGVKD. The V and J ends lost 5 bases and 5 bases respectively, with 23 bases between them. The CDR3 totals 17 residues. The DNA of the CDR3 is TGTGCCATCAGTCCCCGTATAATAGGCGGGGGCGGAGATACGCAGTATTTT. It is translated as CAISPRIIGGGGDTQYF.

This rearrangement joins TRBV14 to TRBJ1-2; 12 bases fit TRBD1. The CDR3 sequence is 15 residues long. The germline V gene has CDR1 SGHDN and CDR2 FVKESK. V shed 1 base, J shed 4 bases, and the junction held 1 base outside the gene matches. DNA of the CDR3: TGTGCCAGCAGCCAAGGGGACAGGGGGCTCTATGGCTACACCTTC. Translation: CASSQGDRGLYGYTF.

This clonotype was recorded many times. The rearrangement uses TRBV4-2 and TRBJ2-5; maybe TRBD2 (5 bases). The germline V gene encodes CDR1 LGHNA and CDR2 YNFKEQ. The CDR3 is 15 residues long. V was shortened by 0 bases and J by 5 bases, with 13 bases between the two germline ends. CDR3 nucleotides: TGTGCCAGCAGCCAAGAACTAGTATTAGGGGAGACCCAGTACTTC. Translating gives CASSQELVLGETQYF.

This clonotype was seen more than once but under ten times. The rearrangement links TRBV27 to TRBJ1-1; no clear D gene. Germline CDR1 MNHEY, CDR2 SMNVEV (reference sequence). This CDR3 has 14 residues. The V and J ends lost 5 bases and 0 bases respectively, with 10 bases between them. The CDR3 is CASSPTVLNTEAFF. The CDR3 bases are TGTGCCAGCAGTCCGACGGTCTTGAACACTGAAGCTTTCTTT.

This clonotype has just a few counts. The rearrangement joins TRBV13 to TRBJ2-3; D might be TRBD2 (6 bases). CDR1 and CDR2 (germline): PRHDT, FYEKMQ (reference sequence). V lost 1 base, J lost 4 bases, and 9 bases lay in between. The CDR3 covers 14 residues. The CDR3: CASSLETSADTQYF. The DNA of the CDR3 is TGTGCCAGCAGCTTAGAGACTAGTGCAGATACGCAGTATTTT.

V usage is TRBV6-2 or TRBV6-3 and J usage is TRBJ2-7, with D unclear. The CDR3 is 14 residues long. The V end lost 2 bases, the J end lost 0 bases, and 8 bases lay between the germline ends. Germline lookup yields CDR1 MNHEY and CDR2 SVGEGT. CDR3: CASSYPKASYEQYF. CDR3 bases: TGTGCCAGCAGTTACCCCAAGGCCTCCTACGAGCAGTACTTC.

This clonotype appeared many times. The V gene is TRBV7-2, the J gene TRBJ2-7; D remains ambiguous. The V gene lost 2 bases and the J gene lost 4 bases, with 9 bases spanning the gap. The CDR3 contains 13 residues. The germline gives CDR1 SGHTA, CDR2 FQGNSA. CDR3 sequence: CASSLRSVYEQYF. CDR3 coding DNA: TGTGCCAGCAGCTTACGGAGCGTGTACGAGCAGTACTTC.

This clonotype was seen at least ten times. J is TRBJ2-7 and V is TRBV7-2, with D perhaps matching TRBD1 (5 bases). The CDR3 has 15 residues. Trimming cost V 3 bases and J 7 bases, with 19 bases left between them. Per germline, CDR1 SGHTA and CDR2 FQGNSA. The CDR3 sequence: CASSFGGAASKEQYF. The CDR3 region has the DNA TGTGCCAGCAGCTTCGGTGGGGCAGCCTCTAAGGAGCAGTACTTC. Full variable domain (outside the CDR3, taken from reference TRBV7-2 and TRBJ2-7): GAGVSQSPSNKVTEKGKDVELRCDPISGHTALYWYRQSLGQGLEFLIYFQGNSAPDKSGLPSDRFSAERTGGSVSTLTIQRTQQEDSAVYLCASSFGGAASKEQYFGPGTRLTVT.

This clonotype occurred a few times. The genes are TRBV13 and TRBJ2-7; 12 nucleotides line up with TRBD1. This CDR3 is 17 amino acids long. J was trimmed by 6 bases and V by 5 bases; bases with no gene match: 14. The germline gives CDR1 PRHDT, CDR2 FYEKMQ (reference sequence). CDR3 sequence reads: CASSPLQAGTGGAEQYF. The CDR3, as DNA: TGTGCCAGCAGCCCACTACAAGCGGGGACAGGGGGCGCCGAGCAGTACTTC.

The table lists this clonotype with many counts. The chain is built from TRBV11-3 and TRBJ2-3, with TRBD2 identical over 7 bases. CDR1 and CDR2 from the germline V gene are SGHNT and YENEEA. The V segment lost 5 bases and the J segment 6 bases; nucleotides outside the gene matches: 8. The CDR3 sequence is 14 residues long. The CDR3: CASSPRVSGDTQYF. DNA of the CDR3: TGTGCCAGCAGCCCCCGGGTTAGCGGGGATACGCAGTATTTT.

In the case of this clonotype: This could be a read error, since a much larger clone is one nucleotide away. This chain joins TRBV3-1 and TRBJ2-1; D gene ambiguous. The germline V and J ends were trimmed by 3 bases and 5 bases, with 14 bases remaining between them. Germline V lookup: CDR1 LGHDT, CDR2 YNNKEL (reference sequence). CDR3 length equals 15 residues. The CDR3 bases are TGTGCCAGCAGCCACCAAAACACTAATAACAATGAGCAGTTCTTC. The encoded protein is CASSHQNTNNNEQFF.

V usage is TRBV4-3 and J usage is TRBJ2-4; TRBD1 agrees at 7 bases. J gave up 13 bases and V 0 bases, and 9 bases lay outside the gene matches. The CDR3 runs to 14 residues. From germline, CDR1 is LGHNA and CDR2 YSLEER. CDR3 bases: TGCGCCAGCAGCCAAGATCACCGACAGGGTAAGCAGTACTTC. This gives the protein CASSQDHRQGKQYF.

This clonotype was seen a few times. The chain employs TRBV6-2 or TRBV6-3 and TRBJ1-1, with D tentatively TRBD1 (5 bases). The CDR3 has 12 residues. CDR1 is MNHEY, CDR2 SVGEGT, per germline. Trimming took 5 bases from V and 8 from J, leaving 12 bases between them. The CDR3 reads CASSQNDREAFF. In DNA, the CDR3 is TGTGCCAGCAGTCAAAATGACAGAGAAGCTTTCTTT.

A few counts support this clonotype. One base away lies a much larger clone, so this may be a sequencing read error. The chain has TRBV7-2 and TRBJ2-5; no reliable D call. The CDR3 extends over 12 amino acids. Trimming removed 5 bases from V and 5 bases from J, with 9 bases in between. The germline V gene encodes CDR1 SGHTA and CDR2 FQGNSA. CDR3 nucleotide sequence: TGTGCCAGCAGCCCCGCCTGGGAGACCCAGTACTTC. Its protein is CASSPAWETQYF.

This clonotype was counted a few times. This chain links TRBV10-3 with TRBJ2-5; perhaps TRBD2 as D (7 bases). V was pared by 7 bases and J by 1 base, with 13 bases between. Germline V CDR1 and CDR2: ENHRY, SYGVKD. The CDR3 loop spans 14 amino acids. The CDR3 coding sequence is TGTGCCATCAACAAGGGGGGGCCCCAAGAGACCCAGTACTTC. Protein sequence: CAINKGGPQETQYF.

V is TRBV20-1 and J is TRBJ2-7; 9 bases align to TRBD2. Germline V gives CDR1 DFQATT, CDR2 SNEGSKA (reference sequence). There are 14 residues in the CDR3. With V trimmed by 3 bases and J by 2 bases, 5 bases remained unmatched. CDR3 sequence reads: CSASLSGSPYEQYF. Here the CDR3 DNA reads TGCAGTGCTAGTCTTAGCGGGAGTCCCTACGAGCAGTACTTC.

This clonotype was seen many times. The V call is TRBV29-1, the J call TRBJ2-7, with D possibly TRBD2 on 5 matching bases. Trimming cost V 3 bases and J 2 bases, with 11 bases left between them. Germline V lookup: CDR1 SQVTM, CDR2 ANQGSEA. The CDR3 has 13 residues. The CDR3 region is CSVEVALTYEQYF. Written as DNA, the CDR3 is TGCAGCGTTGAGGTAGCGCTAACCTACGAGCAGTACTTC.

This clonotype was picked up a small number of times. V gene TRBV4-2 combines with J gene TRBJ1-4, with 12 nucleotides matching TRBD1. After removal of 8 bases from V and 1 base from J, the junction contained 8 bases not matched to a gene. The CDR3 extends over 17 amino acids. Germline V CDR1 and CDR2: LGHNA, YNFKEQ. The DNA of the CDR3 is TGTGCCAGCGGTGGGACAGGGGGCATGAGAACTAATGAAAAACTGTTTTTT. It encodes CASGGTGGMRTNEKLFF.

This clonotype showed up just a few times. The chain is built from TRBV13 and TRBJ1-1, with 7 bases that match TRBD1. Germline-derived CDR1 and CDR2 are PRHDT and FYEKMQ (reference sequence). With 2 bases clipped from V and 0 bases from J, the junction kept 6 bases outside the gene matches. The CDR3 length is 16 residues. The CDR3 sequence is CASSLRTGAMNTEAFF. As DNA, the CDR3 is TGTGCCAGCAGCTTAAGGACAGGCGCTATGAACACTGAAGCTTTCTTT.

This clonotype was counted at least ten times. The V and J genes are TRBV9 and TRBJ2-1; tentative D call: TRBD2 (5 bases). The V and J ends lost 3 bases and 10 bases respectively, with 14 bases between them. CDR1 SGDLS and CDR2 YYNGEE come from the germline V gene. CDR3 length: 13 residues. The CDR3 DNA follows: TGTGCCAGCAGCGACCAGGATAGGAGGGAGCAGTTCTTC. Translated, it gives CASSDQDRREQFF.